These 5 T cell receptor beta chains were all obtained from the same sample, sequenced in a study of human T cells and chemical hapten exposure. TCRdb analysed the RACE reads with MiXCR anew, one entry per CDR3 protein. The repertoire includes more than 90,000 distinct CDR3 sequences, about 10% of them detected once, and 3.2% sits in the top ten. Time point denoted: patch test 2, 6 weeks after DPC sensitization. Stated treatment: therapeutic diphenylcyclopropenone sensitization with weekly scalp DPC. The specimen comprised whole blood, sampled in connection with sensitization to the hapten diphenylcyclopropenone (DPC). The receptors shown here come from a woman between 40 and 50 years old with alopecia areata. Some clones in this sample may be carry-over from other donors' samples.

In DNA, the CDR3 is TGTGCCAGCAGCGTAGGACAGGAAATATATGGCTACACCTTC. This sequence encodes CASSVGQEIYGYTF. V gene TRBV9 combines with J gene TRBJ1-2, with a tentative D call TRBD1 (6 bases). The CDR3 extends over 14 amino acids. V gave up 0 bases and J gave up 5 bases, with 11 bases separating them. Looked up from germline, CDR1 is SGDLS and CDR2 is YYNGEE.

The chain joins TRBV13 to TRBJ2-7; the D is unclear. CDR1 is PRHDT, CDR2 FYEKMQ, per germline (reference sequence). The CDR3 loop spans 14 amino acids. Trimming removed 6 bases from V and 7 bases from J, with 19 bases in between. Here the CDR3 DNA reads TGTGCCAGCAGTCAACAAAGAAATATACGGGAGCAGTACTTC. This encodes CASSQQRNIREQYF. The variable domain in full, completed from reference TRBV13 and TRBJ2-7, reads AAGVIQSPRHLIKEKRETATLKCYPIPRHDTVYWYQQGPGQDPQFLISFYEKMQSDKGSIPDRFSAQQFSDYHSELNMSSLELGDSALYFCASSQQRNIREQYFGPGTRLTVT.

The CDR3 DNA reads as TGTGCCAGCAGTACGCAGGTGGAGGGAAACACCATATATTTT. Protein product: CASSTQVEGNTIYF. The chain has TRBV6-6 and TRBJ1-3; D is ambiguous. The CDR3 runs 14 residues. V was trimmed by 5 bases and J by 4 bases, leaving 12 bases between them. Per germline, CDR1 MNHNY and CDR2 SVGAGI (reference sequence).

This clonotype showed up just a few times. The gene calls are TRBV3-1 and TRBJ1-1; D is unclear. The CDR3 totals 15 residues. The germline V and J ends were trimmed by 1 base and 4 bases, with 13 bases remaining between them. Germline V gene lookup returns CDR1 LGHDT and CDR2 YNNKEL (reference sequence). CDR3 nucleotides: TGTGCCAGCAGCCAAGTCCGACCTGTCGGCACTGAAGCTTTCTTT. Its translation: CASSQVRPVGTEAFF.

This clonotype was recorded at least ten times. The chain joins TRBV12-3 or TRBV12-4 to TRBJ1-3; 7 bases fit TRBD1. The CDR3 has 17 amino acids. Unmatched junction bases numbered 9, after V lost 2 bases and J lost 2 bases. The DNA of the CDR3 is TGTGCCAGCAGTTTATTGTCCCTGACAGGGACTGGAAACACCATATATTTT. It is translated as CASSLLSLTGTGNTIYF.